A selection of T cell receptor beta chains follows, all from one sample in a study of blood T cell repertoires in COVID-19. Repertoires were generated with immunoSEQ multiplex PCR, while TCRdb's copy carries only in-frame clones and drops some. The table has some 50,000 clones, 83% seen once. Sequencing used peripheral blood. Receptors originate from a man aged 80 or over in a cohort sampled during active COVID-19. Each CDR3 is given with its conserved first and last residue.

V: TRBV7-9; CDR3: CASSFRGTIQETQYF
V: TRBV7-2; CDR3: CASTNYNEQFF
V: TRBV6-5; CDR3: CASSWDRGSDSPLHF
V: TRBV19; CDR3: CASKGLADTGELFF
V: TRBV18; CDR3: CASSEGTSGSGLETQYF
V: TRBV4-2; CDR3: CASSRTTGGTNTGELFF
V: TRBV5-5; CDR3: CASLAAVSSYEQYF
V: TRBV7-9; CDR3: CASSLALSGMETQYF
V: TRBV7-7; CDR3: CASSVGGAPNTGELFF
V: TRBV19; CDR3: CASSIRRTGTYEQYF
V: TRBV10-2; CDR3: CASSDRRDRANYGYTF
V: TRBV19; CDR3: CASSLRTSGYEQYF
V: TRBV5-6; CDR3: CASSVPTGGNEQFF
V: TRBV7-2; CDR3: CASSPQGPSGNTIYF
V: TRBV7-2; CDR3: CASSTQGAWSNQPQHF
V: TRBV19; CDR3: CASRQGATYNEQFF
V: TRBV3-1/TRBV3-2; CDR3: CASRQTGDHSPLHF
V: TRBV5-1; CDR3: CASSLQLAGVVEQFF
V: TRBV15; CDR3: CATSFPGGSVTQYF
V: TRBV6-6; CDR3: CARGKQQGEDHSPLHF
V: TRBV18; CDR3: CASSGQGARDTEAFF
V: TRBV15; CDR3: CATSRNRRGVAGGETQYF
V: TRBV19; CDR3: CASGSSGRSGKLFF
V: TRBV6-6; CDR3: CASTDRAPKNIQYF
V: TRBV27; CDR3: CASSPAGIRRGNEKLFF
V: TRBV5-1; CDR3: CASSSGTYANTGELFF
V: TRBV15; CDR3: CATSRDQNTEAFF
V: TRBV27; CDR3: CASSLGAASTDTQYF
V: TRBV28; CDR3: CASTTSGTYYEQYF
V: TRBV5-1; CDR3: CASTPGTGRDEKLFF
V: TRBV10-1; CDR3: CASSQNNEQFF
V: TRBV5-1; CDR3: CASSLATGGSYEQYF